This TCR beta chain was retrieved from a study of spatial heterogeneity in lung cancer. Study at large: Each unique TCR and UMI combination was seen more than ten times on average in raw reads. Overall study findings and caveats: Intratumoral expanded alpha and beta TCR counts were found to track tumor mutation counts.

Indicated time point: sample taken at primary tumor resection. Per germline, CDR1 SGHVS and CDR2 FQNEAQ. The CDR3 contains 13 residues. Trimming shortened V by 5 bases and J by 3 bases, and 10 bases separated the two germline ends. MiXCR was run by TCRdb on the 5' RACE reads, yielding one entry per CDR3 protein. The table includes roughly 28,000 distinct CDR3 sequences, around 6.5% detected once. By sample share, this clonotype is medium-sized. Its specificity is unknown. The chain combines TRBV7-8 with TRBJ1-1; weak D call: TRBD1 (6 bases). This TCR was sampled from a male donor with early-stage non-small cell lung cancer. The input for sequencing was lung tumor tissue, taken at surgery. Here the CDR3 reads CASSIQGDTEAFF. The CDR3 DNA reads as TGTGCCAGCAGCATACAGGGAGACACTGAAGCTTTCTTT. Drawing the rest from reference TRBV7-8 and TRBJ1-1, the complete variable domain is GAGVSQSPRYKVAKRGQDVALRCDPISGHVSLFWYQQALGQGPEFLTYFQNEAQLDKSGLPSDRFFAERPEGSVSTLKIQRTQQEDSAVYLCASSIQGDTEAFFGQGTRLTVV.